This TCR beta chain was documented in a study of T and B cells in COVID-19 patients. Study-wide context: Recovered patients mostly had mild to moderate COVID-19 managed as outpatients.

This clonotype has ten or more counts. From blood, roughly 220-550 ng of genomic DNA served as TRB template. The CDR3 runs to 13 residues. Trimming shortened V by 6 bases and J by 3 bases, and 11 bases separated the two germline ends. BIOMED2 TRB-A/B primer pools were used in multiplex TRB PCR. TCRdb passed the multiplex PCR reads through MiXCR, listing each CDR3 protein once. This table holds about 20,000 distinct CDR3 sequences, roughly 27% found once. The sequence was obtained from a human donor who had recovered from COVID-19. V usage is TRBV12-3 or TRBV12-4 and J usage is TRBJ1-1, with a weak D call TRBD1 (5 bases). The sample taken for sequencing was blood. In DNA form, the CDR3 reads TGTGCCAGCAGCACGAACAGGTACACTGAAGCTTTCTTT. It translates to CASSTNRYTEAFF.